This T cell receptor (beta chain) appears in the sequencing data of a study of T cell repertoires in ileal Crohn's disease. Study summary: The M0 sample came from the inflamed ileal portion of the resected specimen. General study points: High-frequency clones were more common in sorted CD8 than CD4 cells.

Here immunoSEQ multiplex PCR was the method, and the copy in TCRdb shows in-frame clones only, minus some. The sample shows around 5,500 clones, around 80% of them seen only once. Germline V gene data show CDR1 as MNHEY and CDR2 as SVGAGI. CDR3 length: 12 residues. Trimming removed 4 bases from V and 3 bases from J, with 6 bases in between. For this clone: Its cognate antigen is unknown.

The time point is: inflamed ileum from the surgical specimen. The sequenced material came from ileal tissue. This sequence originates from an adult with Crohn's disease. The J gene is TRBJ1-2, the V gene TRBV6-5; a weak D match, TRBD1 (5 bases). As DNA, the CDR3 is TGTGCCAGCAGTTTGACAGACTATGGCTACACCTTC. Protein product: CASSLTDYGYTF.